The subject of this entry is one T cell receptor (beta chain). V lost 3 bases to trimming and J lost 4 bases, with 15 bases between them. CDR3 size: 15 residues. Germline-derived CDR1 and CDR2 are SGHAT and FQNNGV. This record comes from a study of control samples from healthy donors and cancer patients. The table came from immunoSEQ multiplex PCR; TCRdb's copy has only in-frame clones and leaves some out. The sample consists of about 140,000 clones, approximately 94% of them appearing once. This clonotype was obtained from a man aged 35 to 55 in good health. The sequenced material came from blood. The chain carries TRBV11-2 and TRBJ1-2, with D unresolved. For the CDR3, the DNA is TGTGCCAGCAGCTTCCGCTCTGTCTACCGCTATGGCTACACCTTC. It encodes CASSFRSVYRYGYTF.